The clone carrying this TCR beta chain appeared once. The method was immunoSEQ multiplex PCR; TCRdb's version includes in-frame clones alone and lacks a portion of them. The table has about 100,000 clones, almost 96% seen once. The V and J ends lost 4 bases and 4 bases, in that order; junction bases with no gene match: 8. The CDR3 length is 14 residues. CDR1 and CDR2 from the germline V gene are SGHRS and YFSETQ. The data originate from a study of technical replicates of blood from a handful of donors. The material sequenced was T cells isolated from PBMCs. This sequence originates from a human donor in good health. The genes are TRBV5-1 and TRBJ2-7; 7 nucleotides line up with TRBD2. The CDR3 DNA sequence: TGCGCCAGCAGCCCCGGACTAGTCCCGTACGAGCAGTACTTC. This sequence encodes CASSPGLVPYEQYF.